A single sample is the source of the 24 T cell receptor beta chains below, sequenced in a study of T cell changes during pregnancy in multiple sclerosis. Produced via immunoSEQ multiplex PCR; TCRdb's table is partial and in-frame only. The sample carries 38,000 or so clones, around nine tenths recorded once. This sample comprised CD4+ T cells from peripheral blood mononuclear cells, obtained in the second trimester of pregnancy. The source is a female donor in good health, enrolled as a control in a pregnancy study.

The chain is built from TRBV2 and TRBJ2-2, with 8 bases aligning to TRBD1. V dropped 0 bases and J dropped 1; count of bases not matched to a gene: 4. CDR3 size: 17 residues. Germline CDR1 and CDR2: SNHLY and FYNNEI. The CDR3 DNA is TGTGCCAGCAGTGAAGCTAGGGGGACAGGGAACACCGGGGAGCTGTTTTTT. It is translated as CASSEARGTGNTGELFF.

The V gene is TRBV7-9, the J gene TRBJ2-7, with a weak D call TRBD1 (5 bases). The CDR3 has 14 amino acids. CDR1 SEHNR and CDR2 FQNEAQ come from the germline V gene (reference sequence). Trimming cost V 5 bases and J 2 bases, with 13 bases left between them. CDR3 residues: CASSPPRGAYEQYF. The CDR3 DNA follows: TGTGCCAGCAGCCCGCCAAGGGGCGCCTACGAGCAGTACTTC. The full variable domain, in which reference TRBV7-9 and TRBJ2-7 provide the parts outside the CDR3, is DTGVSQNPRHKITKRGQNVTFRCDPISEHNRLYWYRQTLGQGPEFLTYFQNEAQLEKSRLLSDRFSAERPKGSFSTLEIQRTEQGDSAMYLCASSPPRGAYEQYFGPGTRLTVT.

This chain links TRBV7-2 with TRBJ1-4; D uncertain. Looked up from germline, CDR1 is SGHTA and CDR2 is FQGNSA. The CDR3 loop spans 14 amino acids. Between the trimmed V and J ends, which lost 5 bases and 1 base, there was a span of 8 bases. The CDR3 loop is CASSASGTNEKLFF. CDR3 bases: TGTGCCAGCAGCGCAAGCGGAACTAATGAAAAACTGTTTTTT.

The genes are TRBV7-8 and TRBJ2-7, with 9 bases matching TRBD1. Germline-derived CDR1 and CDR2 are SGHVS and FQNEAQ. The CDR3 covers 14 residues. With 4 bases clipped from V and 4 bases from J, the junction kept 5 bases outside the gene matches. The CDR3 here is CASSSPDRGYEQYF. In DNA, the CDR3 is TGTGCCAGCAGCTCCCCAGACAGGGGGTACGAGCAGTACTTC.

V and J are TRBV5-6 and TRBJ2-3; weak D call: TRBD2 (6 bases). The CDR3 extends over 15 amino acids. V dropped 2 bases and J dropped 3 bases, with 13 bases sitting between them. Per germline, CDR1 SGHDT and CDR2 YYEEEE. The CDR3: CASSFGRRGTDTQYF. The CDR3 bases are TGTGCCAGCAGCTTCGGCCGGAGGGGAACAGATACGCAGTATTTT.

The chain employs TRBV19 and TRBJ1-1; D remains unclear. This CDR3 has 15 residues. Per germline, CDR1 LNHDA and CDR2 SQIVND (reference sequence). Trimming stripped 7 bases from V and 8 bases from J, with 23 bases between. The CDR3 protein is CASNNPPLGVREAFF. The CDR3 coding sequence is TGTGCCAGTAATAATCCGCCTCTCGGGGTACGAGAAGCTTTCTTT.

This clone was detected once. The chain joins TRBV19 to TRBJ1-1; D possibly corresponds to TRBD1 (5 bases). This CDR3 is 14 amino acids long. Trimming removed 3 bases at V and 0 bases at J, with 8 bases between. Germline V CDR1 and CDR2: LNHDA, SQIVND (reference sequence). Written as DNA, the CDR3 is TGTGCCAGTAGTATCACAGGCCTGAACACTGAAGCTTTCTTT. Amino acids: CASSITGLNTEAFF.

The chain couples TRBV18 to TRBJ1-5; 11 bases are a match to TRBD1. This CDR3 comprises 16 residues. Germline V CDR1 and CDR2: KGHSH, LQKENI. With V trimmed by 1 base and J by 5 bases, 4 bases remained unmatched. CDR3 DNA sequence: TGTGCCAGCTCACCACTTAGGGGACAGGGGGATCAGCCCCAGCATTTT. It translates to CASSPLRGQGDQPQHF.

This chain joins TRBV15 and TRBJ1-4, with 10 positions matching TRBD1. V was pared by 2 bases and J by 8 bases, with 8 bases of the junction left unmatched. CDR1 and CDR2 (germline): LNHNV, YYDKDF (reference sequence). CDR3 length equals 16 residues. This CDR3 reads CATSRPMEGQGEKLFF. The CDR3 region has the DNA TGTGCCACCAGCAGACCTATGGAGGGACAGGGGGAAAAACTGTTTTTT.

The chain joins TRBV28 to TRBJ2-1, with TRBD1 identical over 7 bases. Germline lookup yields CDR1 MDHEN and CDR2 SYDVKM. This CDR3 has 15 amino acids. V gave up 6 bases and J gave up 2 bases; unmatched junction bases: 7. The CDR3 DNA reads as TGTGCCAGCAGCTCCGGGACAGTTGCCTACAATGAGCAGTTCTTC. Amino acid sequence: CASSSGTVAYNEQFF.

The rearrangement uses TRBV9 and TRBJ2-2, with a tentative D call TRBD2 (5 bases). CDR1 is SGDLS, CDR2 YYNGEE, per germline. V was pared by 0 bases and J by 6 bases, with 6 bases between. The CDR3 has 13 amino acids. CDR3 in DNA: TGTGCCAGCAGCGTAGACGGGGCCGGGGAGCTGTTTTTT. It is translated as CASSVDGAGELFF.

The chain couples TRBV2 to TRBJ1-1, with 8 bases aligning to TRBD1. From germline, CDR1 is SNHLY and CDR2 FYNNEI. Trimming at V came to 2 bases and at J to 6 bases, leaving 5 bases not matched to a gene. The CDR3 is made up of 14 amino acids. This CDR3 is CASSEIYRGAEAFF. CDR3 nucleotide sequence: TGTGCCAGCAGTGAAATTTACAGGGGGGCTGAAGCTTTCTTT.

The rearrangement joins TRBV23-1 to TRBJ2-3, with 9 bases matching TRBD2. TRBV23-1 is classed as an ORF, of uncertain function. The CDR3 contains 18 residues. V was clipped by 2 bases and J by 1 base; unmatched bases: 10. In nucleotides, the CDR3 is TGCGCCAGCAGTCAACGAACCCCGACTAGCGGTTGCACAGATACGCAGTATTTT. Translated: CASSQRTPTSGCTDTQYF.

The genes are TRBV4-3 and TRBJ1-5; D is uncertain. Trimming took 0 bases from V and 4 from J, leaving 4 bases between them. From germline, CDR1 is LGHNA and CDR2 YSLEER. This CDR3 region has 13 residues. DNA for the CDR3: TGCGCCAGCAGCCAAGAACGGAATCAGCCCCAGCATTTT. Translated, it gives CASSQERNQPQHF.

The chain has TRBV9 and TRBJ2-7; D might be TRBD2 (6 bases). CDR1 is SGDLS, CDR2 YYNGEE, per germline. CDR3 length: 14 amino acids. V lost 0 bases and J 6 bases, leaving 13 bases between the germline ends. The CDR3: CASSVAQGGPEQYF. The CDR3 DNA follows: TGTGCCAGCAGCGTAGCGCAGGGAGGCCCCGAGCAGTACTTC.

The CDR3 nucleotides are TGTGCCAGCAGCGGACCCGGGGGGGGTATCACAGATACGCAGTATTTT. Protein product: CASSGPGGGITDTQYF. The chain uses TRBV9 and TRBJ2-3; the match to TRBD2 covers 8 bases. The CDR3 spans 16 residues. Germline lookup yields CDR1 SGDLS and CDR2 YYNGEE. V lost 3 bases, J lost 2 bases, and 8 bases stayed unmatched.

In DNA, the CDR3 is TGTGCCAGCAGTTTCCGACAGGGGTATTCGGCTTTCTTT. Translation gives CASSFRQGYSAFF. The chain recombines TRBV5-8 with TRBJ1-1, with 8 bases fitting TRBD1. There are 13 residues in the CDR3. Germline CDR1 reads SGHTS; CDR2 reads YDEGEE. J was trimmed by 11 bases and V by 5 bases; bases with no gene match: 11.

This sequence joins TRBV7-2 and TRBJ2-7; 12 bases agree with TRBD2. V was pared by 4 bases and J by 1 base, with 5 bases of the junction left unmatched. CDR1 SGHTA and CDR2 FQGNSA come from the germline V gene. The CDR3 totals 16 residues. CDR3 sequence reads: CASSSGLAGLSYEQYF. In DNA, the CDR3 is TGTGCCAGCAGCTCGGGACTAGCGGGTCTTTCCTACGAGCAGTACTTC.

The chain carries TRBV28 and TRBJ2-5, with TRBD2 matching 8 bases. This CDR3 comprises 14 residues. V trimming: 5 bases; J trimming: 7 bases; junction bases outside the gene matches: 9. In germline, CDR1 is MDHEN, CDR2 SYDVKM. CDR3 DNA sequence: TGTGCCAGCAGTACCGGGACTAGTGGTAGGACCCAGTACTTC. Translated, it gives CASSTGTSGRTQYF.

This clone was seen a few times. The chain is built from TRBV15 and TRBJ1-5, with 7 bases fitting TRBD1. V shed 0 bases, J shed 5 bases, and the junction held 1 base outside the gene matches. From germline, CDR1 is LNHNV and CDR2 YYDKDF (reference sequence). CDR3 length: 14 amino acids. The CDR3 bases are TGTGCCACCAGCAGAGACAGGGGGTATCAGCCCCAGCATTTT. This sequence encodes CATSRDRGYQPQHF.

The chain uses TRBV7-2 and TRBJ2-5; D perhaps matches TRBD1 (6 bases). Germline V lookup: CDR1 SGHTA, CDR2 FQGNSA. This CDR3 contains 13 residues. Trimming took 4 bases from V and 6 from J, leaving 12 bases between them. The CDR3 sequence: CASSYRDTQTQYF. Here the CDR3 DNA reads TGTGCCAGCAGCTACAGGGATACTCAGACCCAGTACTTC.

The gene calls are TRBV7-8 and TRBJ1-4; 8 bases match TRBD1. V trimming: 5 bases; J trimming: 5 bases; junction bases outside the gene matches: 7. Germline V lookup: CDR1 SGHVS, CDR2 FQNEAQ. CDR3 length: 15 residues. The CDR3, as DNA: TGTGCCAGCAGCGTAAACAGGGGGAGAAATGAAAAACTGTTTTTT. This translates into CASSVNRGRNEKLFF.

This sequence joins TRBV7-8 and TRBJ2-1; 11 bases agree with TRBD1. Unmatched junction bases numbered 7, after V lost 2 bases and J lost 7 bases. Germline V gene sequence: CDR1 SGHVS, CDR2 FQNEAQ. CDR3 length equals 16 residues. For the CDR3, the DNA is TGTGCCAGCAGCTTAACTAGGGACAGGGGGAATAATGAGCAGTTCTTC. Translated: CASSLTRDRGNNEQFF.

This clone showed up just once. This chain uses TRBV6-5 with TRBJ2-3, with 9 bases fitting TRBD2. CDR1 and CDR2 (germline): MNHEY, SVGAGI. V dropped 6 bases and J dropped 2; count of bases not matched to a gene: 3. The CDR3 has 14 residues. CDR3 in DNA: TGTGCCAGCAGGGTAGCGGGGGCCACAGATACGCAGTATTTT. Translated: CASRVAGATDTQYF.